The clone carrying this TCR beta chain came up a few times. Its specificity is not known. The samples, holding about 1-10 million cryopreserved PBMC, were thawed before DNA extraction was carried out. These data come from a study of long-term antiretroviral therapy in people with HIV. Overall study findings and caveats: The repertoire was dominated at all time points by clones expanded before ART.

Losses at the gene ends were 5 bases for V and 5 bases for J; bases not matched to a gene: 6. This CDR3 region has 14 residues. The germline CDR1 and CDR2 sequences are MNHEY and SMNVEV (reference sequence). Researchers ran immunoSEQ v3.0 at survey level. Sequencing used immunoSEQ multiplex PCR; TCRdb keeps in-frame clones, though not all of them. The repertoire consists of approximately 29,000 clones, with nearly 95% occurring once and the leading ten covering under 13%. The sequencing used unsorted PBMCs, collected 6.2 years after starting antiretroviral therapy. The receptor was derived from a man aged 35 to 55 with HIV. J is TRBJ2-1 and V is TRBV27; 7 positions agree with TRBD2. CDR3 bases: TGTGCCAGCAGTGCCGGGACTACCAACAATGAGCAGTTCTTC. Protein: CASSAGTTNNEQFF.